This T cell receptor beta chain was captured by sequencing in a study of cytomegalovirus exposure and HLA in healthy donors. Study conclusions and caveats: CMV serostatus was the only immune exposure information that was available.

The CDR3 runs 14 residues. Germline V gene lookup returns CDR1 LNHDA and CDR2 SQIVND (reference sequence). Trimming removed 5 bases from V and 2 bases from J, with 12 bases in between. Primers for the PCR totalled 60 Vbeta and 13 Jbeta. Assay used: immunoSEQ multiplex PCR; TCRdb lists only in-frame clones, some missing. Of about 190,000 clones detected, under 85% appear once; the ten largest clones hold around 1.6%. Note on this clone: Its antigen is still unknown.

The TCR was taken from a woman between 18 and 29 years old in good health and CMV-seronegative. The rearrangement joins TRBV19 to TRBJ1-1; no reliable D call. The sequenced sample was PBMCs. CDR3 amino acids: CASSYTSLNTEAFF. DNA for the CDR3: TGTGCCAGTAGTTATACAAGTCTTAACACTGAAGCTTTCTTT.